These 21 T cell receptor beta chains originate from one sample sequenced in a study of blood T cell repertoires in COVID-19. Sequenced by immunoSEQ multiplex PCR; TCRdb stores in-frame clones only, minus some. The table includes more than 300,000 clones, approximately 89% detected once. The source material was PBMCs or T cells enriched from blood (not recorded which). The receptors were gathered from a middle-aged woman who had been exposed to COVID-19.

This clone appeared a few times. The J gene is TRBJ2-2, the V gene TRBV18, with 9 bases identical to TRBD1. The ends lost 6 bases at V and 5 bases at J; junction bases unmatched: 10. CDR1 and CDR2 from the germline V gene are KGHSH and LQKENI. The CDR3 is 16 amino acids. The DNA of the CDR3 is TGTGCCAGCTCCCGGGCCGTACAGGGGGCAACCGGGGAGCTGTTTTTT. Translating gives CASSRAVQGATGELFF.

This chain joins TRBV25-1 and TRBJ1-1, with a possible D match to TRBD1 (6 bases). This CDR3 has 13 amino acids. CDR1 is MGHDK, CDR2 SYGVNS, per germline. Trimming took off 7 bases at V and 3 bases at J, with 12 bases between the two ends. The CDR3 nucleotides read TGTGCCAGCACTAGGGGGTGGGACACTGAAGCTTTCTTT. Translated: CASTRGWDTEAFF.

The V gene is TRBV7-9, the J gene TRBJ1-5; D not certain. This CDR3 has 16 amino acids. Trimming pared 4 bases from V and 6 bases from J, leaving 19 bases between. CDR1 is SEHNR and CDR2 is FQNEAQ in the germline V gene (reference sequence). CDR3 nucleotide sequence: TGTGCCAGCAGCTCCTCCCGACACTTCGGAGGTCAGCCCCAGCATTTT. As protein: CASSSSRHFGGQPQHF.

The CDR3 DNA reads TGTGCCAGCAGCTTAGCCGGGCCCACAGGGACCCAGTACTTC. This encodes CASSLAGPTGTQYF. The J gene is TRBJ2-5, the V gene TRBV11-2; D is perhaps TRBD1 (5 bases). Per the germline V gene, CDR1 is SGHAT and CDR2 is FQNNGV. With 1 base removed from V and 7 bases from J, the gap between germline ends came to 13 bases. This CDR3 contains 14 residues.

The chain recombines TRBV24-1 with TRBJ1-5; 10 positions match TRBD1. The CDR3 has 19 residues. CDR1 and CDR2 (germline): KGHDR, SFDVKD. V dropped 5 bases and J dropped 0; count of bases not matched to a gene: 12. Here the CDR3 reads CATSGGETGGVYSNQPQHF. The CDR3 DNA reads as TGTGCCACCAGTGGGGGGGAGACAGGGGGCGTTTATAGCAATCAGCCCCAGCATTTT.

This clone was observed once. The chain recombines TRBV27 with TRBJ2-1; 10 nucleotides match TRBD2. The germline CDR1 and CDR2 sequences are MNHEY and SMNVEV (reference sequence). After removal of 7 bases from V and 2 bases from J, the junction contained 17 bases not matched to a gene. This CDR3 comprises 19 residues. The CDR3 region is CASKRASGSLSFPYNEQFF. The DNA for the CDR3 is TGTGCCAGCAAAAGGGCTAGCGGGAGTTTGTCGTTTCCCTACAATGAGCAGTTCTTC.

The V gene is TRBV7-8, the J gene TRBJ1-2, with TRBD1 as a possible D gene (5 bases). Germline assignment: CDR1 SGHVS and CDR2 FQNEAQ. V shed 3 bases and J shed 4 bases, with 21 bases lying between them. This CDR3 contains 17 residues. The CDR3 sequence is CASSFTSTGPLIYGYTF. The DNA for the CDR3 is TGTGCCAGCAGCTTCACCTCTACAGGACCACTCATCTATGGCTACACCTTC.

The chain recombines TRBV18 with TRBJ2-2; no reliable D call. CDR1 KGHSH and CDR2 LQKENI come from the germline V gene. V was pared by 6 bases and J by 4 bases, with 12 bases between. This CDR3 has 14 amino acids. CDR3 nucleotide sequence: TGTGCCAGCTCCCCCTTAGGAGTCACCGGGGAGCTGTTTTTT. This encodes CASSPLGVTGELFF.

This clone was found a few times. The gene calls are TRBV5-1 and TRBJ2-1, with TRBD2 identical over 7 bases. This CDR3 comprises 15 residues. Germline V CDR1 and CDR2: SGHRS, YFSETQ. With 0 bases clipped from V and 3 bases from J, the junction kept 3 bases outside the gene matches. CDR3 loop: CASSLGQRDYNEQFF. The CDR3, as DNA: TGCGCCAGCAGCTTGGGGCAGCGGGACTACAATGAGCAGTTCTTC.

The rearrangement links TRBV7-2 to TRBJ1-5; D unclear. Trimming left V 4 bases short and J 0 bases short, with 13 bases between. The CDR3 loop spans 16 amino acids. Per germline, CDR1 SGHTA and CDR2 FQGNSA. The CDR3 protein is CASSSPRQDSNQPQHF. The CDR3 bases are TGTGCCAGCAGCTCCCCCCGGCAGGATAGCAATCAGCCCCAGCATTTT.

The CDR3, as DNA: TGTGCCAGCAGCCTAACGGGACAGGGCACCGGGGAGCTGTTTTTT. Its protein is CASSLTGQGTGELFF. The rearrangement uses TRBV7-2 and TRBJ2-2; 9 bases line up with TRBD1. Trimming took 5 bases from V and 4 from J; bases not matched to a gene: 5. The CDR3 is 15 residues long. Germline values: CDR1 SGHTA, CDR2 FQGNSA.

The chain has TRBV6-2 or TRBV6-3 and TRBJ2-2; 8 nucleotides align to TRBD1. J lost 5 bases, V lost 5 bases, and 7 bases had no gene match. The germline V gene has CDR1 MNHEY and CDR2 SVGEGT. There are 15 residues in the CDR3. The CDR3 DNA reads TGTGCCAGCAGTCTCCCGGACAGGGTGACCGGGGAGCTGTTTTTT. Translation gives CASSLPDRVTGELFF.

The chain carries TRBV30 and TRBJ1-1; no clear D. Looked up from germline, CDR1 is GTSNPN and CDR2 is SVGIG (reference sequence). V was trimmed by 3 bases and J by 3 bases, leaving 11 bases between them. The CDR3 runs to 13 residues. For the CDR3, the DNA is TGTGCCTGGAGCGCGGCTGGGTACACTGAAGCTTTCTTT. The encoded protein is CAWSAAGYTEAFF.

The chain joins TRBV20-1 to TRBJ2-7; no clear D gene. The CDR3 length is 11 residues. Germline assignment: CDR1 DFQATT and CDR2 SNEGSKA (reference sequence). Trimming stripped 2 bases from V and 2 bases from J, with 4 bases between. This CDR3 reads CSARLTYEQYF. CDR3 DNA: TGCAGTGCTAGACTTACCTACGAGCAGTACTTC.

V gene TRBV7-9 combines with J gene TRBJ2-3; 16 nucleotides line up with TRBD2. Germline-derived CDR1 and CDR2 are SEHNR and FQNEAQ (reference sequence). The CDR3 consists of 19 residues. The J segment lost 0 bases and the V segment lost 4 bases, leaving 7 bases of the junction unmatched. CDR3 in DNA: TGTGCCAGCAGCTACTCGGGACTAGCGGGAGGGCCTAGCACAGATACGCAGTATTTT. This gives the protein CASSYSGLAGGPSTDTQYF.

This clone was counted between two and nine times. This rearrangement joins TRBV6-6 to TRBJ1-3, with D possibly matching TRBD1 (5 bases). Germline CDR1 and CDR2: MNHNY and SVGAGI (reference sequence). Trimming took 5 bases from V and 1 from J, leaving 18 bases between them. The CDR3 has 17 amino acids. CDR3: CASSRSTIAGSGNTIYF. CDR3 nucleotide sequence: TGTGCCAGCAGTCGATCTACCATCGCAGGGTCTGGAAACACCATATATTTT.

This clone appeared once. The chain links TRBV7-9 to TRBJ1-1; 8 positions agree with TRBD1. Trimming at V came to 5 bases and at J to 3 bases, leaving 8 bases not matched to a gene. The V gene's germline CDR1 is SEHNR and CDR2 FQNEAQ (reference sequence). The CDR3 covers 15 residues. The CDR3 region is CASSDTQGAYTEAFF. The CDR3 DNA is TGTGCCAGCAGCGACACGCAGGGGGCCTACACTGAAGCTTTCTTT.

This chain's CDR3 is CASSPDVVGRSTEAFF. The CDR3 DNA sequence: TGTGCCAGCTCACCAGACGTAGTGGGGCGATCCACTGAAGCTTTCTTT. The chain employs TRBV18 and TRBJ1-1, with D tentatively TRBD1 (5 bases). V was pared by 2 bases and J by 4 bases, with 17 bases between. Germline-derived CDR1 and CDR2 are KGHSH and LQKENI. This CDR3 has 16 amino acids.

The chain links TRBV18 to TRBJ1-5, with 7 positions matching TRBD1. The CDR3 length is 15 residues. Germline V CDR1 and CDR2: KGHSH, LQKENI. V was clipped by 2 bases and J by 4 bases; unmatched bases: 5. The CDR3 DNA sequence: TGTGCCAGCTCACCAGGAGACAGGGAGAATCAGCCCCAGCATTTT. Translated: CASSPGDRENQPQHF.

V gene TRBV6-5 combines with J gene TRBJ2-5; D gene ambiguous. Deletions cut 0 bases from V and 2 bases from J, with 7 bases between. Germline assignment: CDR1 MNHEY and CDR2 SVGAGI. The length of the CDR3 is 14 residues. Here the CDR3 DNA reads TGTGCCAGCAGTTACTCCCTCTTTCAAGAGACCCAGTACTTC. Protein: CASSYSLFQETQYF.

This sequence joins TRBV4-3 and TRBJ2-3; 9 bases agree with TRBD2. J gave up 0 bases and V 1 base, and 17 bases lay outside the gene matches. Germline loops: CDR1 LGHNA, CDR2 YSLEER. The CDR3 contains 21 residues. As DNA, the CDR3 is TGCGCCAGCAGCCAAGGTGGAGTTGTGGCGGGAGGGCACCTTAGCACAGATACGCAGTATTTT. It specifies CASSQGGVVAGGHLSTDTQYF.